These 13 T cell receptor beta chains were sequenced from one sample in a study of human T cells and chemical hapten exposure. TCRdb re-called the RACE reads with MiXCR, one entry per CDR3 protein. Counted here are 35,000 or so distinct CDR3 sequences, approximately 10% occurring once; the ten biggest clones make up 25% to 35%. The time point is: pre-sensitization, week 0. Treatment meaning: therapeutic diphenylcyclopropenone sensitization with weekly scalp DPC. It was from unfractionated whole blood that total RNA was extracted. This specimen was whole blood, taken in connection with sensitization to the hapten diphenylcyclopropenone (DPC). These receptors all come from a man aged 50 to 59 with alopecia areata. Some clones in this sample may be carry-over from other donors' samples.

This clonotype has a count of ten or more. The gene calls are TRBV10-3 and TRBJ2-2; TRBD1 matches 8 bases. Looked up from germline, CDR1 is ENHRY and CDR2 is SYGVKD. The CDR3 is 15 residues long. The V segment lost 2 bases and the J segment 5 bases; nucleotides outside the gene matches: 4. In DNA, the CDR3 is TGTGCCATCAGTGAGAGGACAGGGTCGACCGGGGAGCTGTTTTTT. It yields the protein CAISERTGSTGELFF.

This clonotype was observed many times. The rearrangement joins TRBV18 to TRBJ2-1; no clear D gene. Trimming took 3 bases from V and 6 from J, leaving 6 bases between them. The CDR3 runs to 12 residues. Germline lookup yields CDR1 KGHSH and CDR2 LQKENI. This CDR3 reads CASSPPPNEQFF. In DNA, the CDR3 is TGTGCCAGCTCACCTCCTCCCAATGAGCAGTTCTTC.

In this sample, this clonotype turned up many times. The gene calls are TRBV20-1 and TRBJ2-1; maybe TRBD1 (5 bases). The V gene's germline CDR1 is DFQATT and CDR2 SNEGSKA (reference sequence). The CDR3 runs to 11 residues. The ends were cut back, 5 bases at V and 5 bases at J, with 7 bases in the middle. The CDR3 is CSAQDNNEQFF. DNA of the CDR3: TGCAGTGCTCAGGACAACAATGAGCAGTTCTTC.

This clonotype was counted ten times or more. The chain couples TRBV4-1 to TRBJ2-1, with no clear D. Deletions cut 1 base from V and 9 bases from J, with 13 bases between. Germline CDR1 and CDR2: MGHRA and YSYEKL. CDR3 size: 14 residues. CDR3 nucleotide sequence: TGCGCCAGCAGCCAAGTTAGCACGGACGGTGAGCAGTTCTTC. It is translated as CASSQVSTDGEQFF.

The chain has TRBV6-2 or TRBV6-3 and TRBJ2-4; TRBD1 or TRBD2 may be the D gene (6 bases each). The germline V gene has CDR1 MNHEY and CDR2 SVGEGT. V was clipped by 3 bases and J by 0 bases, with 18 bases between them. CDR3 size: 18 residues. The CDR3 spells CASSYPGARYLAKNIQYF. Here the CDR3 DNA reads TGTGCCAGCAGTTATCCGGGGGCGAGGTATCTAGCCAAAAACATTCAGTACTTC.

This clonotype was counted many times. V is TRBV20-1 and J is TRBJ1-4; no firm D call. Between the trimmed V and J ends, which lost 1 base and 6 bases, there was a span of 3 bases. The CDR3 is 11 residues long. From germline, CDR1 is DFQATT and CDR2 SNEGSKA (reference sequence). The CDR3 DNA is TGCAGTGCTAGAGCGTATGAAAAACTGTTTTTT. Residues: CSARAYEKLFF.

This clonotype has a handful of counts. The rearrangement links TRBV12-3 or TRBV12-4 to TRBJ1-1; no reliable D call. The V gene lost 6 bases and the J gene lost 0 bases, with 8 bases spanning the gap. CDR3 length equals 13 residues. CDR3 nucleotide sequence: TGTGCCAGCAGGGAAACAGTGAACACTGAAGCTTTCTTT. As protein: CASRETVNTEAFF.

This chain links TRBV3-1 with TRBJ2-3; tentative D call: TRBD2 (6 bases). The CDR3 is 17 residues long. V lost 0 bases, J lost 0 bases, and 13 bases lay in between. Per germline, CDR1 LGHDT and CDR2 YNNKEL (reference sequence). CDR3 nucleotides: TGTGCCAGCAGCCAAGATGGCCCAGGGACTAGCACAGATACGCAGTATTTT. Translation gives CASSQDGPGTSTDTQYF.

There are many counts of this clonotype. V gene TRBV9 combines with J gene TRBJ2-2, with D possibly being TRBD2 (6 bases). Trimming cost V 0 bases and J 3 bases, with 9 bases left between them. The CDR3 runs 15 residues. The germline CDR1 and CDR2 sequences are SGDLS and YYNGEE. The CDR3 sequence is CASSVAGEDTGELFF. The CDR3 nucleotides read TGTGCCAGCAGCGTAGCGGGAGAGGACACCGGGGAGCTGTTTTTT.

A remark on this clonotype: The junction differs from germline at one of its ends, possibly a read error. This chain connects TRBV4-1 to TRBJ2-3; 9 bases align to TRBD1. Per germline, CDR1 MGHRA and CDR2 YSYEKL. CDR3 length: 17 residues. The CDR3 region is CTSSQARDRASTDTQYF. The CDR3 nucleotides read TGCACCAGCAGCCAGGCCCGGGACAGGGCGAGCACAGATACGCAGTATTTT.

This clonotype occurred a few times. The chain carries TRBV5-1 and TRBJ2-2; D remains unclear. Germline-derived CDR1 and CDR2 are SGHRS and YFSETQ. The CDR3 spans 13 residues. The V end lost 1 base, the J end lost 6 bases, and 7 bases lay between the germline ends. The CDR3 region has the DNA TGCGCCAGCAGCTTGTCGGGCGCCGGGGAGCTGTTTTTT. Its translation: CASSLSGAGELFF.

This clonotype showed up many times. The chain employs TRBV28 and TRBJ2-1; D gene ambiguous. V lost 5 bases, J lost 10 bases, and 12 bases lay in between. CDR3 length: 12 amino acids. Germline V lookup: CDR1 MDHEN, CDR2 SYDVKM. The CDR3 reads CASSPSGREQFF. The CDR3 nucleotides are TGTGCCAGCAGTCCCTCGGGTAGGGAGCAGTTCTTC.

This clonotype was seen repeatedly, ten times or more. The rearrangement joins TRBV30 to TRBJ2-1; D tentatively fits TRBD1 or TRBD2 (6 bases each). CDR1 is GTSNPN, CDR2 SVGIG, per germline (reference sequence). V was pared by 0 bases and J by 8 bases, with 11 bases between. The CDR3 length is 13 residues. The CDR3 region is CAWSVRRGDEQFF. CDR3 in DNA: TGTGCCTGGAGTGTACGGAGGGGGGATGAGCAGTTCTTC.